The rows below give T cell receptor beta chains drawn from one sample of a study of T cell responses to AZD1222 COVID-19 vaccine. Profiled with immunoSEQ multiplex PCR; TCRdb holds only in-frame clones, not every one. The data show 120,000 to 150,000 clones, with around 90% seen just once and 5.4% held by the top ten. The sample consisted of peripheral blood, taken 28 days after the second dose of the MenACWY control vaccine. The receptors come from an adult who received the MenACWY meningococcal vaccine as a control. Both conserved end residues are part of each CDR3. The D gene is left open where the match is weak. Rows may omit the clone size; those that give it use once, few, many or a size class.

>-|13|-|TRBV30|TRBJ1-1
CAWREGRNTEAFF
TGTGCCTGGAGGGAGGGCAGGAACACTGAAGCTTTCTTT
>-|13|once|TRBV13|TRBJ2-3
CASSYSPRDTQYF
TGTGCCAGCAGCTATAGTCCCAGAGATACGCAGTATTTT
>-|11|-|TRBV9|TRBJ1-5
CASNPWQPQHF
TGTGCCAGCAATCCTTGGCAGCCCCAGCATTTT
>-|12|-|TRBV5-1|TRBJ1-2
CASSLGRSSYTF
TGCGCCAGCAGCTTGGGGCGGAGCAGCTACACCTTC
>-|13|-|TRBV27|TRBJ1-2
CASSLSGIYGYTF
TGTGCCAGCAGTTTATCGGGGATCTATGGCTACACCTTC
>-|14|-|TRBV4-2|TRBJ2-1
CASSQDVAGREQFF
TGTGCCAGCAGCCAAGACGTTGCGGGACGGGAGCAGTTCTTC
>-|14|-|TRBV5-4|TRBJ1-1
CASSLRAGNTEAFF
TGTGCCAGCAGCTTGAGAGCCGGGAACACTGAAGCTTTCTTT
>-|13|-|TRBV7-9|TRBJ1-5
CASSFMGPQPQHF
TGTGCCAGCAGCTTTATGGGGCCCCAGCCCCAGCATTTT
>-|13|-|TRBV7-9|TRBJ1-1
CASSLQVDTEAFF
TGTGCCAGCAGCCTCCAGGTGGACACTGAAGCTTTCTTT
>TRBD1|14|-|TRBV11-3|TRBJ1-1
CASSTRQGGTEAFF
TGTGCCAGCAGCACCCGACAGGGCGGAACTGAAGCTTTCTTT
>-|14|-|TRBV27|TRBJ2-7
CASSYQNPGKGQYF
TGTGCCAGCAGTTACCAAAACCCCGGGAAAGGGCAGTACTTC
>-|15|-|TRBV28|TRBJ1-2
CASNRVRGVGYGYTF
TGTGCCAGCAACCGAGTACGGGGTGTGGGCTATGGCTACACCTTC
>TRBD2|13|-|TRBV6-5|TRBJ2-3
CASTLGGSSAQYF
TGTGCCAGCACCCTCGGGGGGAGTAGTGCGCAGTATTTT
>TRBD1|13|-|TRBV29-1|TRBJ1-1
CSVQGQLNTEAFF
TGCAGCGTACAGGGGCAATTGAACACTGAAGCTTTCTTT
>TRBD1|18|-|TRBV14|TRBJ1-3
CASSQDSFARGPGNTIYF
TGTGCCAGCAGCCAAGATAGTTTTGCCAGGGGGCCCGGAAACACCATATATTTT
>-|14|-|TRBV13|TRBJ1-6
CASSPGQYNSPLHF
TGTGCCAGCAGCCCTGGACAGTATAATTCACCCCTCCACTTT
>-|15|-|TRBV28|TRBJ2-6
CASRAGTRGANVLTF
TGTGCCAGCAGGGCCGGGACCCGAGGGGCCAACGTCCTGACTTTC
>-|12|-|TRBV6-2/TRBV6-3|TRBJ1-1
CASSSRDLEAFF
TGTGCCAGCAGTTCCAGGGACCTCGAAGCTTTCTTT
>-|13|few|TRBV30|TRBJ1-5
CAWSQGNHQPQHF
TGTGCCTGGAGTCAAGGGAATCATCAGCCCCAGCATTTT
>-|17|-|TRBV15|TRBJ2-5
CATSRDGSGGLGETQYF
TGTGCCACCAGCAGAGATGGCTCAGGAGGGTTGGGGGAGACCCAGTACTTC
>-|15|-|TRBV24-1|TRBJ2-2
CATSDLHRNTGELFF
TGTGCCACCAGTGATTTGCACAGAAACACCGGGGAGCTGTTTTTT
>-|15|-|TRBV6-1|TRBJ2-7
CASSEASGGTYEQYF
TGTGCCAGCAGCGAAGCGTCAGGGGGGACCTACGAGCAGTACTTC
>-|16|-|TRBV13|TRBJ1-6
CASSLGQGMGNSPLHF
TGTGCCAGCAGCTTAGGGCAGGGAATGGGTAATTCACCCCTCCACTTT
>TRBD1|14|-|TRBV30|TRBJ1-5
CAWSATGMDQPQHF
TGTGCCTGGAGTGCGACAGGGATGGATCAGCCCCAGCATTTT
>-|14|-|TRBV30|TRBJ1-1
CAWSLTGQNTEAFF
TGTGCCTGGAGTCTAACAGGGCAGAACACTGAAGCTTTCTTT
>TRBD2|14|few|TRBV28|TRBJ2-7
CASKGIAGAHEQYF
TGTGCCAGCAAGGGGATAGCGGGAGCCCACGAGCAGTACTTC
>-|14|-|TRBV5-6|TRBJ1-2
CASSSRGRNYGYTF
TGTGCCAGCAGCTCAAGGGGACGGAACTATGGCTACACCTTC